This T cell receptor (beta chain) is from a study of T cell responses to AZD1222 COVID-19 vaccine. A remark on this clone: Its antigen is undetermined.

Germline V lookup: CDR1 SGHNT, CDR2 YENEEA. V lost 3 bases and J lost 10; bases outside the gene matches: 6. The CDR3 spans 14 residues. TCRdb's copy holds only in-frame clones and misses some; the assay was immunoSEQ multiplex PCR. The table shows 100,000 to 150,000 clones, with around 92% occurring only once. Overall study results and limits: Clonal diversity was possibly underestimated, and the donors were mostly white British, with more females. Increases in Spike-specific TCR breadth and depth were seen after two AZD1222 doses.

The receptor's source is an adult in good health. Specimen: peripheral blood, collected on day 0 of AZD1222 vaccination. The chain is built from TRBV11-3 and TRBJ2-1; the match to TRBD2 covers 10 bases. In nucleotides, the CDR3 is TGTGCCAGCAGCTTTCTAGCGGGAGATGGGGAGCAGTTCTTC. Translation: CASSFLAGDGEQFF. The full variable domain, completed using reference TRBV11-3 and TRBJ2-1, is EAGVVQSPRYKIIEKKQPVAFWCNPISGHNTLYWYLQNLGQGPELLIRYENEEAVDDSQLPKDRFSAERLKGVDSTLKIQPAELGDSAVYLCASSFLAGDGEQFFGPGTRLTVL.